This T cell receptor beta chain was found in a study of T cell responses to AZD1222 COVID-19 vaccine. To note about this clone: Its antigen remains unknown.

CDR1 LGHNA and CDR2 YSLEER come from the germline V gene. This CDR3 region has 14 residues. Deletions cut 0 bases from V and 8 bases from J, with 13 bases between. Repertoires were generated with immunoSEQ multiplex PCR, while TCRdb's copy carries only in-frame clones and drops some. The sample has about 75,000 clones, about 87% seen once. Regarding the study as a whole: Unmutated variant regions are reportedly the target of nearly half of TCRs that are spike-specific. The sample set comprised mostly white British donors with more females, and clonal diversity was possibly underestimated.

The chain links TRBV4-3 to TRBJ1-2; D unresolved. Here the sequenced sample was peripheral blood, taken 28 days after the second dose of the MenACWY control vaccine. The TCR comes from an adult who received the MenACWY meningococcal vaccine as a control. Written as DNA, the CDR3 is TGCGCCAGCAGCCAAGATGGAAAGGGCCGCGGCTACACCTTC. Translated, it gives CASSQDGKGRGYTF.